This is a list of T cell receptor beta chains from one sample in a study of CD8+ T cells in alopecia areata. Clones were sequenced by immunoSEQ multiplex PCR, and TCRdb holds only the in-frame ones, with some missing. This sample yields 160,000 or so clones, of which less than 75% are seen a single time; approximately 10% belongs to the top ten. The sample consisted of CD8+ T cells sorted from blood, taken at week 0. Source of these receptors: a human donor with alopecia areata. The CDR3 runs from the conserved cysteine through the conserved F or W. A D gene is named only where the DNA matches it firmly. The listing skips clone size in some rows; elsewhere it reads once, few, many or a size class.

TGTGCCAGCAGTGAAGCAACAGGGAGCTCCTACAATGAGCAGTTCTTC,CASSEATGSSYNEQFF,-,16,TRBJ2-1,-,TRBV2
TGTGCCAGCCATCCCGGGTCCACTACGCAGTATTTT,CASHPGSTTQYF,-,12,TRBJ2-3,-,TRBV13
TGTGCCTGGAGTGTACCAGGCTGGAAAAGGGATGAGCAGTTCTTC,CAWSVPGWKRDEQFF,-,15,TRBJ2-1,-,TRBV30
TGTGCCAGCAGCGGCCGGTCCCAGAAAGGTTTAAACATTCAGTACTTC,CASSGRSQKGLNIQYF,-,16,TRBJ2-4,-,TRBV7-9
TGTGCCAGCTCACACCCCTCGGACAGGGGCCTCTCTGGGGCCAACGTCCTGACTTTC,CASSHPSDRGLSGANVLTF,-,19,TRBJ2-6,TRBD1,TRBV18
TGTGCCAGCAGCGTAGCCGGACAGAGCTACGAGCAGTACTTC,CASSVAGQSYEQYF,-,14,TRBJ2-7,-,TRBV9
TGCGCCAGCAGCTTATCAGGGGGGGTGCAGCCCCAGCATTTT,CASSLSGGVQPQHF,once,14,TRBJ1-5,TRBD1,TRBV5-1
TGCAGCGTTGTTGCGGGAAATGAGCAGTTCTTC,CSVVAGNEQFF,once,11,TRBJ2-1,-,TRBV29-1
TGTGCCAGTAGTCCTCCCTTGGGAAACACTGAAGCTTTCTTT,CASSPPLGNTEAFF,-,14,TRBJ1-1,-,TRBV19
TGCAGTTTAGGGACTAGCGGGGTGCCCGGGGAGCTGTTTTTT,CSLGTSGVPGELFF,-,14,TRBJ2-2,TRBD2,TRBV29-1
TGTGCCGCCTCAAACGGGGGATGGAAGACCCAGTACTTC,CAASNGGWKTQYF,-,13,TRBJ2-5,-,TRBV2
TGCGCCAGCAGCCAATCGGCGGGGCGAAGGAATGAGCAGTTCTTC,CASSQSAGRRNEQFF,-,15,TRBJ2-1,-,TRBV4-1
TGTGCCAGCAGTTCAACTGGCTACAATGAGCAGTTCTTC,CASSSTGYNEQFF,-,13,TRBJ2-1,-,TRBV7-9
TGTGCCAGCAGTGGCTCGGTAGGGCTGCTTGATGAGCAGTTCTTC,CASSGSVGLLDEQFF,-,15,TRBJ2-1,-,TRBV2
TGCGCCAGCAGTCGACCGGGACAGGGCGCCTACGAGCAGTACTTC,CASSRPGQGAYEQYF,-,15,TRBJ2-7,TRBD1,TRBV5-1
TGTGCCAGCAGCTTAGCTAGTGGTCAGCCCCAGCATTTT,CASSLASGQPQHF,-,13,TRBJ1-5,-,TRBV7-6
TGTGCCAGCAGTTCGACAGGGACCGGGGAGCTGTTTTTT,CASSSTGTGELFF,once,13,TRBJ2-2,TRBD1,TRBV6-1
TGTGCCAGCAGTACGGGACAACAGAACACTGAAGCTTTCTTT,CASSTGQQNTEAFF,-,14,TRBJ1-1,-,TRBV6-5
TGCAGCGTTGAATCATGGATGGGGCGAGGAAACACCATATATTTT,CSVESWMGRGNTIYF,few,15,TRBJ1-3,-,TRBV29-1
TGTGCCATCAGTGAGTCGACATCACAGTACAATGAGCAGTTCTTC,CAISESTSQYNEQFF,once,15,TRBJ2-1,-,TRBV10-3
TGTGCCAGCAGCTTTTCAGGGAGCGAGCAGTACTTC,CASSFSGSEQYF,medium-sized,12,TRBJ2-7,-,TRBV7-9
TGTGCCAGCAGTGAAGCTCCCGGGGCAGAGCAGTTCTTC,CASSEAPGAEQFF,-,13,TRBJ2-1,-,TRBV2
TGTGCCAGCAGTTCACCTACTAGCGCAGCGCAGTATTTT,CASSSPTSAAQYF,-,13,TRBJ2-3,TRBD2,TRBV11-2
TGTGCCAGCAGCTCGTCTAGTAATGAGCAGTTCTTC,CASSSSSNEQFF,-,12,TRBJ2-1,-,TRBV5-6
TGTGCCAGCAGTGAATGGGCAGGGGTGGACTACGAGCAGTACTTC,CASSEWAGVDYEQYF,once,15,TRBJ2-7,-,TRBV2
TGCAGCGTTGAAGCCCCCCCTGGGACAGGGTACGAGCAGTACTTC,CSVEAPPGTGYEQYF,-,15,TRBJ2-7,TRBD1,TRBV29-1
TGTGCCAGCAGCCGCGGGACAGGAGTAGGGGGCAATCAGCCCCAGCATTTT,CASSRGTGVGGNQPQHF,once,17,TRBJ1-5,TRBD1,TRBV7-8
TGTGCCAGCAGTGAGACGAACACCGGGGAGCTGTTTTTT,CASSETNTGELFF,-,13,TRBJ2-2,-,TRBV6-4
TGTGCCAGTAGTCGGATAGGGGGAGCGGCCGGGGAGCTGTTTTTT,CASSRIGGAAGELFF,many,15,TRBJ2-2,-,TRBV19
TGTGCCAGCAGCGAAGGGACAGGGAGCTCCTACGAGCAGTACTTC,CASSEGTGSSYEQYF,-,15,TRBJ2-7,TRBD1,TRBV11-2
TGTGCCAGCAGCCACCGGGACAGGGCGAATGAGCAGTTCTTC,CASSHRDRANEQFF,-,14,TRBJ2-1,TRBD1,TRBV11-2
TGTGCCAGCAGCCAAGGGGGTAGGCGCGGGGATGAGCAGTTCTTC,CASSQGGRRGDEQFF,-,15,TRBJ2-1,-,TRBV4-2
TGTGCCAGCAGCCCCGGGCGAGAGACCCAGTACTTC,CASSPGRETQYF,few,12,TRBJ2-5,-,TRBV5-6
TGTGCCAGCAGTTTTGGACAGGGAGCTTCTGGGGCCAACGTCCTGACTTTC,CASSFGQGASGANVLTF,once,17,TRBJ2-6,TRBD1,TRBV27
TGTGCCAGCAGTGGGCTCGGACAGGTTAGCTCCTACGAGCAGTACTTC,CASSGLGQVSSYEQYF,-,16,TRBJ2-7,TRBD1,TRBV2
TGTGCCTGGACCCAAGGCTCCGGGACTAGCGGGAGCACAGATACGCAGTATTTT,CAWTQGSGTSGSTDTQYF,-,18,TRBJ2-3,TRBD2,TRBV30
TGTGCCAAGCCGGGGGACTCGGGACAGGGGGTACGGAAACTGTTTTTT,CAKPGDSGQGVRKLFF,-,16,TRBJ1-4,TRBD1,TRBV27
TGTGCCAGCAGTGATCTGGATGAGCAGTTCTTC,CASSDLDEQFF,-,11,TRBJ2-1,-,TRBV25-1
TGTGCCTGGAGGGAGGGGGCCGACAATGAGCAGTTCTTC,CAWREGADNEQFF,-,13,TRBJ2-1,-,TRBV30
TGTGCCAGCAGTGGAGGGACAGCCCTAGGCTATGGCTACACCTTC,CASSGGTALGYGYTF,-,15,TRBJ1-2,TRBD1,TRBV25-1
TGTGCCAGCAGCCAAGACGGGGTTTCGCAGTATTTT,CASSQDGVSQYF,-,12,TRBJ2-3,-,TRBV4-2
TGTGCCAGCGGGAGGGACGGCTCCTACGAGCAGTACTTC,CASGRDGSYEQYF,-,13,TRBJ2-7,TRBD2,TRBV27
TGTGCCAGTAGGATCTCTAATCAGCCCCAGCATTTT,CASRISNQPQHF,-,12,TRBJ1-5,-,TRBV19
TGTGCCAGCAGCCCCCAGGGGACGGGTGAGCAGTACTTC,CASSPQGTGEQYF,-,13,TRBJ2-7,-,TRBV5-6
TGCGCCAGCAGCAGGGACAGGGAGGTAACCTACGAGCAGTACTTC,CASSRDREVTYEQYF,-,15,TRBJ2-7,TRBD1,TRBV5-1
TGTGCCAGCAGCTTAGTTACGAGCTTCATTGAAAAGAATGAGCAGTTCTTC,CASSLVTSFIEKNEQFF,-,17,TRBJ2-1,-,TRBV7-6
TGTGCCAGCAGTGAATTGATCGGATCTAGCACAGATACGCAGTATTTT,CASSELIGSSTDTQYF,-,16,TRBJ2-3,-,TRBV25-1
TGTGCCAGCAGCGCCCCCGGAAAAGACAAAAACATTCAGTACTTC,CASSAPGKDKNIQYF,few,15,TRBJ2-4,-,TRBV9
TGTGCCAGCAGCTTAGGCCTACGGAGCAATCAGCCCCAGCATTTT,CASSLGLRSNQPQHF,few,15,TRBJ1-5,-,TRBV13
TGTGCCTGGGGGGAGGGCACTGAAGCTTTCTTT,CAWGEGTEAFF,-,11,TRBJ1-1,-,TRBV30